This T cell receptor beta chain appears in the sequencing data of a study of somatic mutations in cytotoxic T cells in rheumatoid arthritis. Looking at the study overall: Flow sorting of some V beta antibody-stained T cells reached nearly 100% purity, with V beta1+ cells also TCRB-sequenced. The study, taken as a whole, reports: Within 8 of 65 patients, the single biggest CD8+ clone made up more than 20% of CD8+ cells.

Assay: immunoSEQ multiplex PCR; the TCRdb copy retains only in-frame clones and omits some. The data contain 15,000 to 20,000 clones, about 80% of them singletons. This clone was found once. The antigen remains unidentified. V lost 3 bases and J lost 3, with 9 bases in between. The germline CDR1 and CDR2 sequences are SGHVS and FNYEAQ. The CDR3 is made up of 14 amino acids. The receptor comes from an adult with rheumatoid arthritis. The chain recombines TRBV7-6 with TRBJ1-3; tentative D call: TRBD1 (5 bases). Material: CD8+ T cells sorted from blood. CDR3 DNA: TGTGCCAGCAGCTTGGGGGGATTTGGAAACACCATATATTTT. Residues: CASSLGGFGNTIYF.